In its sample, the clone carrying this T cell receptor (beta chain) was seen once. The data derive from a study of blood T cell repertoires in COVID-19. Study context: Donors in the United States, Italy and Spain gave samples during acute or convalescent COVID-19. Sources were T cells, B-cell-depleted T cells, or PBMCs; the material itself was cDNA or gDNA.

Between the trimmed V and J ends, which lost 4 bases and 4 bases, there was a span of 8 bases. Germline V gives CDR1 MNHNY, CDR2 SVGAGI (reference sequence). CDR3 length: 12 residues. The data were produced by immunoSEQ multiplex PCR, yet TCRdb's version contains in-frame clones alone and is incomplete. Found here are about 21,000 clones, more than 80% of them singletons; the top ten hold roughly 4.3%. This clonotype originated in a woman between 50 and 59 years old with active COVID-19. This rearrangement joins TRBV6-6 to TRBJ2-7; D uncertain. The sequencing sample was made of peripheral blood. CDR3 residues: CASSSSSYEQYF. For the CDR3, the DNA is TGTGCCAGCAGTTCCTCCAGTTACGAGCAGTACTTC.